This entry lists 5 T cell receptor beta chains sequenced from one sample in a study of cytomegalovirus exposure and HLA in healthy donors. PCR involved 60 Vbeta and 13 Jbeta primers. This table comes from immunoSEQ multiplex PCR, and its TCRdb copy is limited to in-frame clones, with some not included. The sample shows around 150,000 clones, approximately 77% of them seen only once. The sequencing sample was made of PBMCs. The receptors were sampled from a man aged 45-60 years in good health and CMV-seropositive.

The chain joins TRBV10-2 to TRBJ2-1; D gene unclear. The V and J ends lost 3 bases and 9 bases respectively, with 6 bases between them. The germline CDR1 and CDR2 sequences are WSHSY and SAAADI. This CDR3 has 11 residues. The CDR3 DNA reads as TGCGCCAGCAGTGAAATGGCTGAGCAGTTCTTC. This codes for CASSEMAEQFF.

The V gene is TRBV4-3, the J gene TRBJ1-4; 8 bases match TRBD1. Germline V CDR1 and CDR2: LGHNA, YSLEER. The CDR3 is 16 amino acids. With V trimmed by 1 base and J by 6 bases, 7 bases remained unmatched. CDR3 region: CASSQGIGTGDEKLFF. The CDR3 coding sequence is TGCGCCAGCAGCCAAGGTATAGGGACAGGCGATGAAAAACTGTTTTTT.

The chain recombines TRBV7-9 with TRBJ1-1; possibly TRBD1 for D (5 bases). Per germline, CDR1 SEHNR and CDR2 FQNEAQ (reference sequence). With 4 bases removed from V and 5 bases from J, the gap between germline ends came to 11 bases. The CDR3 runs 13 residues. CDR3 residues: CASSSPGGTEAFF. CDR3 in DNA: TGTGCCAGCAGCTCGCCGGGGGGGACTGAAGCTTTCTTT.

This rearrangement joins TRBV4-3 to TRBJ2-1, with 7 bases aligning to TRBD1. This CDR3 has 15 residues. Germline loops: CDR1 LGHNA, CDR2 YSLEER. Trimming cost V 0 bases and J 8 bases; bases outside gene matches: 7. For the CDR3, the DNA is TGCGCCAGCAGCCAAGATCCCAGACAGGGCTATGAGCAGTTCTTC. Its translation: CASSQDPRQGYEQFF.

CDR3 residues: CASRAFTGGKGYTF. The CDR3 DNA reads TGTGCCAGCAGAGCTTTTACAGGGGGTAAGGGCTACACCTTC. The chain uses TRBV6-5 and TRBJ1-2; TRBD1 matches 8 bases. The germline V gene encodes CDR1 MNHEY and CDR2 SVGAGI. Unmatched junction bases numbered 11, after V lost 6 bases and J lost 8 bases. The CDR3 has 14 amino acids.